Shown below are 26 T cell receptor beta chains from a single sample sequenced in a study of early T cells in non-severe SARS-CoV-2 infection (dated by TCRdb to the early 2020s). Library method: 5' RACE. Sequencing used a NextSeq 500. TCRdb itself trimmed the public reads at Q25 with fastp, ran MiXCR and retained productive beta chains. Rows merge per CDR3 protein into single entries with the most common DNA and genes. The sample yields approximately 120,000 distinct CDR3 sequences; under 15% were counted once. Around a fifth of the sample is held by the ten biggest clonotypes. The sample was whole blood. These receptors originate from an adult who was a healthcare worker with PCR-confirmed SARS-CoV-2 infection or an uninfected control (not recorded which).

This clonotype occurred a few times. V is TRBV20-1 and J is TRBJ2-7; 13 nucleotides match TRBD2. CDR1 DFQATT and CDR2 SNEGSKA come from the germline V gene (reference sequence). V lost 3 bases and J lost 6; bases outside the gene matches: 8. This CDR3 has 15 residues. In nucleotides, the CDR3 is TGCAGTGCTAGTCTAGGGACTAGCGGGACTACCGAGCAGTACTTC. Residues: CSASLGTSGTTEQYF.

The chain uses TRBV28 and TRBJ2-5, with 10 positions matching TRBD2. CDR3 length equals 15 residues. In germline, CDR1 is MDHEN, CDR2 SYDVKM. Losses at the gene ends were 10 bases for V and 4 bases for J; bases not matched to a gene: 12. The CDR3 DNA reads TGTGCCACCGGGGGAAGCGGGGGGGCCGGAGAGACCCAGTACTTC. This codes for CATGGSGGAGETQYF.

This clonotype was counted only a few times. The J gene is TRBJ1-2, the V gene TRBV12-3 or TRBV12-4, with 9 bases matching TRBD1. V shed 6 bases, J shed 8 bases, and the junction held 7 bases outside the gene matches. CDR3 length: 13 residues. This CDR3 reads CASSLTGGVGYTF. Here the CDR3 DNA reads TGTGCCAGCAGCCTCACAGGGGGCGTCGGCTACACCTTC.

The V gene is TRBV12-3 or TRBV12-4, the J gene TRBJ1-6, with D possibly matching TRBD1 (6 bases). V dropped 6 bases and J dropped 10 bases, with 22 bases sitting between them. The CDR3 covers 16 residues. CDR3 amino acids: CASSPTGYPLQSPLHF. The DNA of the CDR3 is TGTGCCAGCAGCCCAACAGGGTATCCCCTCCAGTCACCCCTCCACTTT.

This clonotype has only a few counts. The V call is TRBV2, the J call TRBJ1-6; 10 nucleotides align to TRBD1. The trim removed 8 bases at V and 10 bases at J, leaving 5 bases unmatched. Germline CDR1 SNHLY, CDR2 FYNNEI. The CDR3 is 13 amino acids. In DNA, the CDR3 is TGTGCCAGCGGCGAGGGACAGGGGTCACCCCTCCACTTT. This encodes CASGEGQGSPLHF.

The chain couples TRBV4-2 to TRBJ2-7; no reliable D call. Looked up from germline, CDR1 is LGHNA and CDR2 is YNFKEQ. V dropped 1 base and J dropped 0 bases, with 4 bases sitting between them. The CDR3 extends over 13 amino acids. The CDR3 bases are TGTGCCAGCAGCCAAGGAGACTCCTACGAGCAGTACTTC. Translated: CASSQGDSYEQYF.

This chain connects TRBV3-1 to TRBJ2-5; possibly TRBD1 for D (6 bases). Trimming took 8 bases from V and 5 from J, leaving 15 bases between them. The CDR3 sequence is 13 residues long. Germline V gives CDR1 LGHDT, CDR2 YNNKEL (reference sequence). The chain's CDR3 is CASGNRGSETQYF. Here the CDR3 DNA reads TGTGCCAGCGGCAATAGGGGGTCGGAGACCCAGTACTTC.

The CDR3 protein is CASSQEGGHSGNTIYF. CDR3 sequence (DNA): TGCGCCAGCAGCCAAGAGGGGGGACACTCTGGAAACACCATATATTTT. V usage is TRBV4-1 and J usage is TRBJ1-3, with D perhaps matching TRBD1 (6 bases). Germline V gives CDR1 MGHRA, CDR2 YSYEKL. V dropped 0 bases and J dropped 0 bases, with 9 bases sitting between them. The CDR3 runs to 16 residues.

The chain has TRBV9 and TRBJ2-3; a possible D gene is TRBD2 (5 bases). This CDR3 contains 13 residues. V lost 3 bases to trimming and J lost 6 bases, with 11 bases between them. Germline assignment: CDR1 SGDLS and CDR2 YYNGEE. Here the CDR3 reads CASSATRYDTQYF. CDR3 nucleotide sequence: TGTGCCAGCAGCGCCACTAGATATGATACGCAGTATTTT.

A few counts support this clonotype. The rearrangement uses TRBV25-1 and TRBJ1-4, with D perhaps matching TRBD1 (6 bases). Germline V gene lookup returns CDR1 MGHDK and CDR2 SYGVNS. Trimming shortened V by 0 bases and J by 3 bases, and 14 bases separated the two germline ends. The CDR3 length is 17 residues. This CDR3 is CASSEYRGTGSNEKLFF. As DNA, the CDR3 is TGTGCCAGCAGTGAATATCGTGGCACAGGGTCTAATGAAAAACTGTTTTTT.

The CDR3 DNA reads as TGCAGCGGCCTCCCGGGGGCCTCCTACAATGAGCAGTTCTTC. Translating it yields CSGLPGASYNEQFF. J is TRBJ2-1 and V is TRBV29-1; tentatively, D is TRBD1 or TRBD2 (6 bases each). The CDR3 has 14 amino acids. Germline loops: CDR1 SQVTM, CDR2 ANQGSEA. Trimming took 7 bases from V and 0 from J, leaving 13 bases between them.

This rearrangement joins TRBV5-1 to TRBJ2-1, with D uncertain. Germline CDR1 reads SGHRS; CDR2 reads YFSETQ. V shed 4 bases and J shed 2 bases, with 4 bases lying between them. This CDR3 is built from 12 residues. The CDR3 region is CASSGTYNEQFF. CDR3 nucleotide sequence: TGCGCCAGCAGCGGGACCTACAATGAGCAGTTCTTC.

The chain joins TRBV6-1 to TRBJ1-3, with unresolved D. Germline V lookup: CDR1 MNHNS, CDR2 SASEGT. The CDR3 is 14 residues long. The V end was cut by 6 bases, the J end by 9 bases, with 18 bases between. For the CDR3, the DNA is TGTGCCAGCAGATTGACCGGGCTCGAAGGCACCATATATTTT. Its protein is CASRLTGLEGTIYF.

This clonotype turned up a few times. This chain joins TRBV7-9 and TRBJ1-5; TRBD1 aligns across 8 bases. The trim removed 4 bases at V and 5 bases at J, leaving 13 bases unmatched. CDR1 is SEHNR, CDR2 FQNEAQ, per germline (reference sequence). The CDR3 extends over 17 amino acids. The CDR3 bases are TGTGCCAGCAGCTCGTGGACAGGGACGGGGTCCCATCAGCCCCAGCATTTT. Encoded protein: CASSSWTGTGSHQPQHF.

This clonotype was seen a handful of times. V is TRBV11-2 and J is TRBJ1-1; tentatively, D is TRBD1 (6 bases). The CDR3 is made up of 13 amino acids. The V and J ends lost 5 bases and 4 bases respectively, with 11 bases between them. Per germline, CDR1 SGHAT and CDR2 FQNNGV. The CDR3 sequence: CASSILQGTEAFF. CDR3 in DNA: TGTGCCAGCAGCATCCTACAGGGCACTGAAGCTTTCTTT.

This clonotype was observed at least ten times. The chain is built from TRBV20-1 and TRBJ2-7, with a tentative D call TRBD1 (5 bases). Trimming removed 5 bases at V and 3 bases at J, with 14 bases between. The germline V gene encodes CDR1 DFQATT and CDR2 SNEGSKA (reference sequence). The length of the CDR3 is 13 residues. CDR3 protein: CSASRTISYEQYF. CDR3 sequence (DNA): TGCAGTGCTTCCCGGACAATCAGCTACGAGCAGTACTTC.

The chain couples TRBV5-6 to TRBJ2-7; 9 nucleotides match TRBD1. V lost 2 bases, J lost 2 bases, and 8 bases stayed unmatched. The CDR3 is 16 residues long. Germline CDR1 reads SGHDT; CDR2 reads YYEEEE. The CDR3 sequence is CASSFGGDRATYEQYF. CDR3 in DNA: TGTGCCAGCAGCTTTGGAGGGGACAGGGCCACCTACGAGCAGTACTTC.

The chain joins TRBV29-1 to TRBJ2-5; 8 bases match TRBD1. Germline-derived CDR1 and CDR2 are SQVTM and ANQGSEA. There are 15 residues in the CDR3. Trimming cost V 3 bases and J 5 bases; bases outside gene matches: 11. CDR3 nucleotides: TGCAGCGTTGATCCCCAGGGGGCGCCCCTGGAGACCCAGTACTTC. Residues: CSVDPQGAPLETQYF.

The V gene is TRBV10-3, the J gene TRBJ2-2; D is uncertain. CDR3 length: 11 residues. V was trimmed by 6 bases and J by 2 bases, leaving 1 base between them. The V gene's germline CDR1 is ENHRY and CDR2 SYGVKD. The CDR3 nucleotides are TGTGCCATCAGAAACACCGGGGAGCTGTTTTTT. Amino acids: CAIRNTGELFF.

Points on this clonotype: The junction does not match germline at one end; this may be a read error. V usage is TRBV7-9 and J usage is TRBJ1-6; no clear D gene. Germline values: CDR1 SEHNR, CDR2 FQNEAQ (reference sequence). This CDR3 has 18 residues. CDR3 region: CASSLVRIASSYNSPPHF. CDR3 DNA: TGTGCCAGCAGCTTAGTCAGGATCGCAAGCTCCTATAATTCACCCCCCCACTTT.

The sample holds many counts of this clonotype. The chain couples TRBV3-1 to TRBJ1-6; D ambiguous. CDR1 LGHDT and CDR2 YNNKEL come from the germline V gene (reference sequence). There are 12 residues in the CDR3. Trimming shortened V by 0 bases and J by 9 bases, and 3 bases separated the two germline ends. The CDR3, as DNA: TGTGCCAGCAGCCAAGAAGGTTCACCCCTCCACTTT. This encodes CASSQEGSPLHF.

This chain joins TRBV13 and TRBJ2-2; the D gene is possibly TRBD1 (6 bases). CDR1 and CDR2 (germline): PRHDT, FYEKMQ (reference sequence). The CDR3 runs to 14 residues. The germline V and J ends were trimmed by 7 bases and 1 base, with 10 bases remaining between them. The CDR3 nucleotides read TGTGCCAGCAAGGGGGACGGGAACACCGGGGAGCTGTTTTTT. It encodes CASKGDGNTGELFF.

This clonotype turned up a few times. The chain has TRBV7-6 and TRBJ2-1; 8 bases fit TRBD1. Trimming cost V 4 bases and J 8 bases; bases outside gene matches: 10. CDR3 length: 15 amino acids. In germline, CDR1 is SGHVS, CDR2 FNYEAQ. The CDR3 nucleotides read TGTGCCAGCAGCTCTAATAGGGACAGGAAAGATGAGCAGTTCTTC. Its translation: CASSSNRDRKDEQFF.

This clonotype was seen a handful of times. The V call is TRBV29-1, the J call TRBJ1-5, with D perhaps matching TRBD1 (6 bases). Germline V gene lookup returns CDR1 SQVTM and CDR2 ANQGSEA. This CDR3 is built from 13 residues. V lost 5 bases, J lost 9 bases, and 17 bases lay in between. CDR3 region: CSVQQGPTGPQHF. CDR3 nucleotide sequence: TGCAGCGTTCAGCAGGGGCCGACGGGGCCCCAGCATTTT. Using reference TRBV29-1 and TRBJ1-5 for the parts outside the CDR3, the full variable domain is SAVISQKPSRDICQRGTSLTIQCQVDSQVTMMFWYRQQPGQSLTLIATANQGSEATYESGFVIDKFPISRPNLTFSTLTVSNMSPEDSSIYLCSVQQGPTGPQHFGDGTRLSIL.

The table lists this clonotype with a few counts. This chain uses TRBV18 with TRBJ2-7; tentative D call: TRBD2 (6 bases). This CDR3 has 14 residues. Germline V lookup: CDR1 KGHSH, CDR2 LQKENI. The ends were cut back, 3 bases at V and 0 bases at J, with 9 bases in the middle. The CDR3 spells CASSPGTVSYEQYF. CDR3 sequence (DNA): TGTGCCAGCTCACCCGGGACTGTCTCCTACGAGCAGTACTTC.

This clonotype was recorded many times. The chain employs TRBV12-3 or TRBV12-4 and TRBJ2-3; 9 nucleotides agree with TRBD1. The V segment lost 5 bases and the J segment 7 bases; nucleotides outside the gene matches: 16. The length of the CDR3 is 17 residues. The CDR3 here is CASSPPAGTGPLNTQYF. In DNA, the CDR3 is TGTGCCAGCAGTCCCCCCGCCGGGACAGGGCCGTTGAATACGCAGTATTTT.